What follows describes a single T cell receptor beta chain. Trimming at V came to 3 bases and at J to 4 bases, leaving 5 bases not matched to a gene. The CDR3 is 15 amino acids. CDR1 is MGHRA and CDR2 is YSYEKL in the germline V gene. The data are from a study of cytomegalovirus exposure and HLA in healthy donors. The PCR was carried out with 60 Vbeta primers and 13 Jbeta primers. Generated by immunoSEQ multiplex PCR, the TCRdb table keeps only in-frame clones and is missing some. The top ten hold roughly 1.6% of the sample, which has roughly 110,000 clones, roughly four fifths seen once. Sequenced material: PBMCs. The sequence derives from a man aged 50 to 59 in good health and CMV-seronegative. The chain links TRBV4-1 to TRBJ2-3; 9 nucleotides line up with TRBD1. The CDR3 DNA is TGCGCCAGCAGCCATAAACAGGGGGCCGCAGATACGCAGTATTTT. Residues: CASSHKQGAADTQYF.